The clone carrying this T cell receptor beta chain showed up many times. Antigen: not known. CDR1 is SGDLS, CDR2 YYNGEE, per germline. The CDR3 contains 13 residues. Trimming pared 0 bases from V and 5 bases from J, leaving 5 bases between. TCRdb fed the multiplex PCR reads into MiXCR, producing one record per CDR3 protein. The sample contains some 83,000 distinct CDR3 sequences, approximately 19% of which appear only once. This entry comes from a study of breast tumors, draining lymph nodes, adjacent tissues. Study outcomes and limitations: Tumor TCR diversity was below lymph nodes but above nontumor tissue. Luminal-like breast cancer showed significantly higher tumor–nontumor repertoire similarity than basal-like.

Samples came from axillary lymph nodes draining the breast cancer. The TCR sequence derives from a female donor with breast cancer. Some clones in this sample may be carry-over from other donors' samples. The specimen sequenced was axillary lymph node tissue. The chain joins TRBV9 to TRBJ2-2, with unresolved D. CDR3 coding DNA: TGTGCCAGCAGCGTAGTAGGAACCGGGGAGCTGTTTTTT. This sequence encodes CASSVVGTGELFF.